One sample yielded the 32 T cell receptor beta chains listed below, sequenced in a study of T-cell reconstitution after alpha-beta-depleted transplantation in children. Preparation of the TCRbeta library involved a method that used unique molecular identifiers. TCRdb re-analysed the PCR reads in MiXCR, keeping a single row per CDR3 protein. The sample contains approximately 980,000 distinct CDR3 sequences, about 30% of which appear only once. Sequences were derived from PBMCs, mostly from graft donor cells, sampled 360 days after TCRalphabeta/CD19-depleted stem cell transplant. These receptors were taken from a boy in the first two years of life who had a stem cell transplant for SCID, so the T cells may come from the graft donor.

The chain combines TRBV5-6 with TRBJ2-1, with a possible D match to TRBD2 (5 bases). There are 17 residues in the CDR3. Trimming shortened V by 2 bases and J by 4 bases, and 19 bases separated the two germline ends. The germline V gene encodes CDR1 SGHDT and CDR2 YYEEEE. In nucleotides, the CDR3 is TGTGCCAGCAGCTTTTGGCGGGCCCGACGAACGTACAATGAGCAGTTCTTC. Translation: CASSFWRARRTYNEQFF.

The chain employs TRBV5-6 and TRBJ2-3; TRBD2 agrees at 13 bases. Trimming at V came to 0 bases and at J to 4 bases, leaving 5 bases not matched to a gene. This CDR3 is built from 17 residues. Germline values: CDR1 SGHDT, CDR2 YYEEEE. The CDR3 coding sequence is TGTGCCAGCAGCTTGGACTACGGACTAGCGGGGGCAGATACGCAGTATTTT. Protein: CASSLDYGLAGADTQYF. Supplemented by reference TRBV5-6 and TRBJ2-3, the full variable domain reads DAGVTQSPTHLIKTRGQQVTLRCSPKSGHDTVSWYQQALGQGPQFIFQYYEEEERQRGNFPDRFSGHQFPNYSSELNVNALLLGDSALYLCASSLDYGLAGADTQYFGPGTRLTVL.

The chain employs TRBV9 and TRBJ2-5; D uncertain. Germline assignment: CDR1 SGDLS and CDR2 YYNGEE. The CDR3 contains 14 residues. With 3 bases removed from V and 5 bases from J, the gap between germline ends came to 14 bases. In nucleotides, the CDR3 is TGTGCCAGCAGCGCAACTGGCGGTCCGGAGACCCAGTACTTC. It yields the protein CASSATGGPETQYF.

The chain has TRBV5-1 and TRBJ2-1, with D possibly matching TRBD2 (6 bases). Trimming removed 3 bases at V and 7 bases at J, with 17 bases between. The V gene's germline CDR1 is SGHRS and CDR2 YFSETQ. The length of the CDR3 is 15 residues. The CDR3 coding sequence is TGCGCCAGCAGCTACGGGGACTCCGTAAGGAATGAGCAGTTCTTC. Amino acids: CASSYGDSVRNEQFF.

CDR3 nucleotide sequence: TGTGCCAGCAGTGACAGGAATGAGCAGTTCTTC. Protein product: CASSDRNEQFF. V and J are TRBV25-1 and TRBJ2-1; D not certain. Germline V gene data show CDR1 as MGHDK and CDR2 as SYGVNS. The V and J ends lost 3 bases and 7 bases respectively, with 4 bases between them. There are 11 residues in the CDR3.

J is TRBJ1-1 and V is TRBV12-3 or TRBV12-4, with D maybe TRBD1 (5 bases). The ends were cut back, 10 bases at V and 4 bases at J, with 16 bases in the middle. CDR3 length: 13 residues. This chain's CDR3 is CATGGTGLTEAFF. DNA for the CDR3: TGTGCCACGGGGGGTACGGGGCTCACTGAAGCTTTCTTT.

V and J are TRBV7-9 and TRBJ2-5; D is possibly TRBD2 (5 bases). The V and J ends lost 3 bases and 1 base respectively, with 9 bases between them. CDR1 and CDR2 from the germline V gene are SEHNR and FQNEAQ (reference sequence). The CDR3 length is 14 residues. The CDR3 sequence: CASSFGLPQETQYF. The DNA for the CDR3 is TGTGCCAGCAGCTTCGGACTGCCCCAAGAGACCCAGTACTTC.

The chain uses TRBV20-1 and TRBJ2-3; maybe TRBD1 (5 bases). The CDR3 is made up of 13 amino acids. In germline, CDR1 is DFQATT, CDR2 SNEGSKA (reference sequence). The ends were cut back, 6 bases at V and 0 bases at J, with 10 bases in the middle. In nucleotides, the CDR3 is TGCAGTGCGGGGCACTATAGCACAGATACGCAGTATTTT. Translated, it gives CSAGHYSTDTQYF.

This clonotype occurred a few times. The chain uses TRBV5-1 and TRBJ2-7; possible D gene TRBD1, 5 bases. Trimming shortened V by 5 bases and J by 0 bases, and 12 bases separated the two germline ends. Germline CDR1 reads SGHRS; CDR2 reads YFSETQ. The CDR3 consists of 14 residues. The CDR3 nucleotides read TGCGCCAGCAGACCGAGACAGAGCTCCTACGAGCAGTACTTC. It yields the protein CASRPRQSSYEQYF. The complete variable domain, with remaining parts taken from reference TRBV5-1 and TRBJ2-7, reads KAGVTQTPRYLIKTRGQQVTLSCSPISGHRSVSWYQQTPGQGLQFLFEYFSETQRNKGNFPGRFSGRQFSNSRSEMNVSTLELGDSALYLCASRPRQSSYEQYFGPGTRLTVT.

This clonotype occurred a few times. The chain is built from TRBV12-3 or TRBV12-4 and TRBJ2-3; unclear D gene. V was trimmed by 3 bases and J by 2 bases, leaving 6 bases between them. The CDR3 runs 13 residues. CDR3 nucleotide sequence: TGTGCCAGCAGTTTGATGGCCACAGATACGCAGTATTTT. Amino acid sequence: CASSLMATDTQYF.

The J gene is TRBJ2-7, the V gene TRBV10-3; D remains unclear. Germline assignment: CDR1 ENHRY and CDR2 SYGVKD. The CDR3 is made up of 11 amino acids. V shed 5 bases and J shed 4 bases, with 6 bases lying between them. Here the CDR3 DNA reads TGTGCCATCAGTCAGGAATACGAGCAGTACTTC. Protein sequence: CAISQEYEQYF.

This clonotype was seen a handful of times. The chain joins TRBV28 to TRBJ2-3, with D unclear. Per the germline V gene, CDR1 is MDHEN and CDR2 is SYDVKM. V gave up 4 bases and J gave up 3 bases, with 17 bases separating them. The CDR3 is made up of 16 amino acids. CDR3 loop: CASSSPQVVGTDTQYF. For the CDR3, the DNA is TGTGCCAGCAGTTCCCCCCAAGTCGTCGGGACAGATACGCAGTATTTT.

The J gene is TRBJ2-1, the V gene TRBV6-2 or TRBV6-3; D may correspond to TRBD1 or TRBD2 (6 bases each). Trimming pared 2 bases from V and 0 bases from J, leaving 14 bases between. The CDR3 has 17 amino acids. CDR1 and CDR2 from the germline V gene are MNHEY and SVGEGT. The DNA of the CDR3 is TGTGCCAGCAGTTACGCCTCCGGGGGCCGCTCCTACAATGAGCAGTTCTTC. Translation: CASSYASGGRSYNEQFF.

J is TRBJ1-6 and V is TRBV4-1; 8 bases line up with TRBD1. V gave up 1 base and J gave up 7 bases; unmatched junction bases: 3. This CDR3 comprises 15 residues. Germline assignment: CDR1 MGHRA and CDR2 YSYEKL. The CDR3 coding sequence is TGCGCCAGCAGCCAAGTACACAGGGGGAATTCACCCCTCCACTTT. Its translation is CASSQVHRGNSPLHF.

V is TRBV4-3 and J is TRBJ2-3, with D perhaps assigned TRBD1 or TRBD2 (5 bases each). Germline V gene data show CDR1 as LGHNA and CDR2 as YSLEER. The length of the CDR3 is 18 residues. V lost 4 bases to trimming and J lost 2 bases, with 22 bases between them. The CDR3 DNA reads TGCGCCAGCAGCCTGGGGCCAACAGGTCGGGACCACACAGATACGCAGTATTTT. Its protein product is CASSLGPTGRDHTDTQYF.

V gene TRBV6-1 combines with J gene TRBJ2-7; D possibly corresponds to TRBD2 (5 bases). Germline CDR1 and CDR2: MNHNS and SASEGT. The germline V and J ends were trimmed by 7 bases and 3 bases, with 19 bases remaining between them. This CDR3 contains 15 residues. The CDR3 protein is CASIPRGQVRYEQYF. The CDR3 region has the DNA TGTGCCAGCATCCCACGAGGGCAGGTCCGCTACGAGCAGTACTTC.

The gene calls are TRBV29-1 and TRBJ2-5; D is uncertain. CDR3 length: 12 residues. Looked up from germline, CDR1 is SQVTM and CDR2 is ANQGSEA. V was cut by 8 bases and J by 5 bases, with 15 bases left in between. CDR3 protein: CSPRWSGETQYF. Here the CDR3 DNA reads TGCAGCCCCAGGTGGAGTGGGGAGACCCAGTACTTC.

The CDR3 nucleotides read TGTGCCAGCAGCTTAGCGCGGGCTAGCGGGGGTAACTACGAGCAGTACTTC. Translation: CASSLARASGGNYEQYF. The V and J genes are TRBV7-8 and TRBJ2-7, with 10 bases fitting TRBD2. The germline V gene encodes CDR1 SGHVS and CDR2 FQNEAQ. CDR3 length: 17 amino acids. V was clipped by 0 bases and J by 3 bases; unmatched bases: 8.

In its sample, this clonotype was seen a few times. The chain's CDR3 is CASRASPDTQYF. The CDR3 nucleotides are TGTGCCAGCAGGGCTAGCCCAGATACGCAGTATTTT. The chain joins TRBV12-3 or TRBV12-4 to TRBJ2-3; D is perhaps TRBD2 (5 bases). V was clipped by 6 bases and J by 4 bases, with 8 bases between them. This CDR3 contains 12 residues.

The gene calls are TRBV20-1 and TRBJ2-2, with D uncertain. The CDR3 covers 13 residues. CDR1 DFQATT and CDR2 SNEGSKA come from the germline V gene (reference sequence). Trimming removed 8 bases at V and 5 bases at J, with 15 bases between. Here the CDR3 reads CSTDLRGTGELFF. The CDR3 nucleotides read TGCAGTACCGACCTTAGAGGTACCGGGGAGCTGTTTTTT.

A few counts support this clonotype. The chain combines TRBV5-1 with TRBJ2-2; D call uncertain. Germline CDR1 and CDR2: SGHRS and YFSETQ. The CDR3 consists of 13 residues. Trimming pared 6 bases from V and 3 bases from J, leaving 9 bases between. The CDR3 sequence is CASMPRDTGELFF. The CDR3 DNA reads as TGCGCCAGCATGCCAAGGGACACCGGGGAGCTGTTTTTT.

The rearrangement uses TRBV7-8 and TRBJ2-1, with TRBD1 matching 7 bases. V was clipped by 1 base and J by 7 bases; unmatched bases: 16. CDR1 is SGHVS, CDR2 FQNEAQ, per germline. The CDR3 covers 18 residues. The CDR3 here is CASSLVVKTGKNLNEQFF. The CDR3 DNA sequence: TGTGCCAGCAGCTTAGTAGTGAAGACAGGGAAAAATTTGAATGAGCAGTTCTTC.

CDR3 in DNA: TGTGCCAGCAGTTTCGGGCAGGGGGCGAGAGCTAATGAAAAACTGTTTTTT. It yields the protein CASSFGQGARANEKLFF. The chain carries TRBV12-3 or TRBV12-4 and TRBJ1-4; 8 bases match TRBD1. The length of the CDR3 is 17 residues. V gave up 3 bases and J gave up 3 bases; unmatched junction bases: 9.

This clonotype came up a few times. The chain joins TRBV5-1 to TRBJ2-7, with D possibly being TRBD1 (5 bases). The CDR3 has 14 amino acids. Trimming shortened V by 0 bases and J by 2 bases, and 9 bases separated the two germline ends. Looked up from germline, CDR1 is SGHRS and CDR2 is YFSETQ. CDR3 nucleotide sequence: TGCGCCAGCAGCTTGGAGGGGCCTGCCTACGAGCAGTACTTC. Its protein is CASSLEGPAYEQYF.

This CDR3 is CSATPTLINEQFF. As DNA, the CDR3 is TGCAGCGCGACCCCTACTCTAATCAATGAGCAGTTCTTC. This chain joins TRBV29-1 and TRBJ2-1, with unresolved D. The V end lost 7 bases, the J end lost 6 bases, and 16 bases lay between the germline ends. Germline V gene data show CDR1 as SQVTM and CDR2 as ANQGSEA. CDR3 size: 13 residues.

This clonotype was found many times. V gene TRBV5-5 combines with J gene TRBJ1-1; perhaps TRBD1 as D (5 bases). This CDR3 is built from 14 residues. Germline V gene sequence: CDR1 SGHKS, CDR2 YYEKEE (reference sequence). Trimming pared 9 bases from V and 1 base from J, leaving 16 bases between. CDR3 DNA sequence: TGTGCCACCCGTCGGGGCACGCAGAACACTGAAGCTTTCTTT. Protein product: CATRRGTQNTEAFF.

This rearrangement joins TRBV5-1 to TRBJ2-1; 10 bases are a match to TRBD1. The CDR3 runs to 15 residues. The V segment lost 4 bases and the J segment 7 bases; nucleotides outside the gene matches: 8. CDR1 is SGHRS, CDR2 YFSETQ, per germline. CDR3 nucleotide sequence: TGCGCCAGCAGCCCCGGACAGGGGGATAAGAATGAGCAGTTCTTC. Protein product: CASSPGQGDKNEQFF.

The CDR3 DNA is TGTGCCACCAGCAGAGATGGGGCGGGAGCCAAAAACATTCAGTACTTC. Protein sequence: CATSRDGAGAKNIQYF. The chain employs TRBV15 and TRBJ2-4; the D gene could be TRBD1 or TRBD2 (5 bases each). Germline lookup yields CDR1 LNHNV and CDR2 YYDKDF (reference sequence). CDR3 length: 16 residues. Trimming shortened V by 0 bases and J by 0 bases, and 9 bases separated the two germline ends. Filled out from reference TRBV15 and TRBJ2-4, the complete variable domain reads DAMVIQNPRYQVTQFGKPVTLSCSQTLNHNVMYWYQQKSSQAPKLLFHYYDKDFNNEADTPDNFQSRRPNTSFCFLDIRSPGLGDTAMYLCATSRDGAGAKNIQYFGAGTRLSVL.

The sample holds a few counts of this clonotype. The J gene is TRBJ2-5, the V gene TRBV15, with a tentative D call TRBD1 (5 bases). The V end was cut by 0 bases, the J end by 0 bases, with 11 bases between. Looked up from germline, CDR1 is LNHNV and CDR2 is YYDKDF (reference sequence). This CDR3 has 16 amino acids. The CDR3 loop is CATSREGRANQETQYF. DNA for the CDR3: TGTGCCACCAGCAGAGAGGGCAGGGCCAACCAAGAGACCCAGTACTTC.

This chain links TRBV2 with TRBJ2-7; 12 nucleotides match TRBD2. V lost 1 base to trimming and J lost 7 bases; unmatched junction nucleotides: 8. The CDR3 consists of 16 residues. Germline CDR1 and CDR2: SNHLY and FYNNEI. The CDR3, as DNA: TGTGCCAGCAGTGAAGGTTGGCTAGCGGGGGGGCGGGAGCAGTACTTC. The encoded protein is CASSEGWLAGGREQYF.

This clonotype showed up just a few times. The J gene is TRBJ2-1, the V gene TRBV7-9; D may be TRBD2 (7 bases). Germline assignment: CDR1 SEHNR and CDR2 FQNEAQ (reference sequence). The CDR3 covers 15 residues. Trimming took 5 bases from V and 7 from J, leaving 18 bases between them. CDR3 amino acids: CASSQPGGAGNEQFF. Written as DNA, the CDR3 is TGTGCCAGCAGCCAACCGGGGGGCGCCGGGAATGAGCAGTTCTTC. Complete variable domain (other parts from reference TRBV7-9 and TRBJ2-1): DTGVSQNPRHKITKRGQNVTFRCDPISEHNRLYWYRQTLGQGPEFLTYFQNEAQLEKSRLLSDRFSAERPKGSFSTLEIQRTEQGDSAMYLCASSQPGGAGNEQFFGPGTRLTVL.

This chain links TRBV20-1 with TRBJ2-1; a weak D match, TRBD1 (6 bases). V was shortened by 3 bases and J by 8 bases, with 17 bases between the two germline ends. CDR1 is DFQATT and CDR2 is SNEGSKA in the germline V gene (reference sequence). The length of the CDR3 is 14 residues. The CDR3 DNA reads TGCAGTGCTAGGGGTGGGGGCTACAGCGATGAGCAGTTCTTC. This encodes CSARGGGYSDEQFF.